The clone carrying this T cell receptor beta chain was detected a few times. Its antigen is unknown. Both TRBC1 and TRBC2 were covered by a beta constant-region primer of two equimolar oligonucleotides. Nested alpha and beta constant-region primers with the SP2 primer drove four PCR rounds on ligated cDNA. An oligonucleotide with the SP2 primer and a 12-nucleotide UMI was ligated to the cDNA 3' end. MiXCR was run by TCRdb on the UMI-ligation and nested PCR reads, yielding one entry per CDR3 protein. Among approximately 140,000 distinct CDR3 sequences listed, 15% to 25% were seen once. V was clipped by 3 bases and J by 11 bases; unmatched bases: 10. The CDR3 contains 15 residues. These data originate in a study of naive and memory T cell subsets. The study's findings and limits: Possibly reflecting memory cells re-expressing CD45RA, a few larger clonotypes occurred in naive repertoires, especially CD8.

Sequenced: naive CD8+ T cells from blood. V gene TRBV12-3 or TRBV12-4 combines with J gene TRBJ1-1, with 12 bases aligning to TRBD1. The TCR originated in a human donor in good health. The CDR3 is CASSFPGQGAWWAFF. The DNA of the CDR3 is TGTGCCAGCAGTTTTCCGGGACAGGGGGCTTGGTGGGCTTTCTTT.